The T cell receptor beta chain under discussion was sequenced for a study of blood T cell repertoires in COVID-19. In the study overall: Samples came from the United States, Italy and Spain, spanning acute and convalescent COVID-19. The analysed material was cDNA or gDNA that came from T cells, B-cell-depleted T cells, or PBMCs.

Trimming pared 8 bases from V and 3 bases from J, leaving 16 bases between. In germline, CDR1 is SQVTM, CDR2 ANQGSEA. The CDR3 runs 13 residues. In the original processing: Quantification of nucleated cells was approximated via reference gene primer amplification. Clones were sequenced by immunoSEQ multiplex PCR, and TCRdb holds only the in-frame ones, with some missing. V and J calls and clone size are those listed in that table; D and trimming were worked out from the DNA. The sample holds about 130,000 clones, more than 75% seen once. The chain couples TRBV29-1 to TRBJ1-1, with D unclear. This clonotype was obtained from a woman aged 55-69 years with acute or convalescent COVID-19. The source material was peripheral blood. DNA of the CDR3: TGCAGCTCCCTGTCTCCACGGGACACTGAAGCTTTCTTT. Translation gives CSSLSPRDTEAFF.